This T cell receptor beta chain came from a study of T cell responses to AZD1222 COVID-19 vaccine. Study results and limitations: Donors, mostly white British, included more females; clonal diversity was possibly underestimated. Baseline antibody screening turned up just a handful of seropositive AZD1222 recipients. Across spike, vaccine-associated CD4 TCRs were found, dominant at 160-218 and 743-854. Unmutated variant regions reportedly attract nearly half of all spike-specific TCRs.

Worth noting for this clone: Its antigen is not known.

The repertoire was sequenced with immunoSEQ multiplex PCR; TCRdb's copy has only in-frame clones and lacks some. The top ten hold about 3% of the sample, which has tens of thousands of clones, 80% to 90% seen once. The CDR3 spans 16 residues. Per germline, CDR1 SGHNT and CDR2 YYREEE (reference sequence). Trimming cost V 0 bases and J 1 base, with 13 bases left between them. The source material was peripheral blood, sampled 28 days after the second AZD1222 dose. V usage is TRBV5-4 and J usage is TRBJ2-5; the D call may be TRBD1 or TRBD2 (7 bases each). The clonotype comes from an adult who received the AZD1222 COVID-19 vaccine. The CDR3 DNA sequence: TGTGCCAGCAGCTTGGGGGAGGGACAGCTCCAAGAGACCCAGTACTTC. This encodes CASSLGEGQLQETQYF.